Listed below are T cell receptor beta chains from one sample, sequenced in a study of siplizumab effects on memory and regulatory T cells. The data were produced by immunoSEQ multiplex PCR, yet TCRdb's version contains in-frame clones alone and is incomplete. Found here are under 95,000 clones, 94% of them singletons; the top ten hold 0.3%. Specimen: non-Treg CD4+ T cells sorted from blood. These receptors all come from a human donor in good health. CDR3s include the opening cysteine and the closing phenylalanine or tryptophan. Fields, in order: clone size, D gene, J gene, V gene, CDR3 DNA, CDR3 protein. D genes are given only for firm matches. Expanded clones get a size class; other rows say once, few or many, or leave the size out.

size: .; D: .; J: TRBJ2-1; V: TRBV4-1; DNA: TGCGCCAGCAGCAATAGTAGTGAGCAGTTCTTC; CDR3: CASSNSSEQFF
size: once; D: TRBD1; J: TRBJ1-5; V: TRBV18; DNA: TGTGCCAGCTCCCCCGGGACAGGGAACCAGCCCCAGCATTTT; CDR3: CASSPGTGNQPQHF
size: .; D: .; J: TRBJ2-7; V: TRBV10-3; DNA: TGTGCCATCAGTAACGGCCAGCTCTCCTACGAGCAGTACTTC; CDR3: CAISNGQLSYEQYF
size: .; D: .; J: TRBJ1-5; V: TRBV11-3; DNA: TGTGCCAGCAGCTTAGGCGGAATAAATCAGCCCCAGCATTTT; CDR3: CASSLGGINQPQHF
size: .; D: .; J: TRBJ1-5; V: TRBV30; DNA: TGTGCCTGGAGTCGTAAGCCTTTCGTCAATCAGCCCCAGCATTTT; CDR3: CAWSRKPFVNQPQHF
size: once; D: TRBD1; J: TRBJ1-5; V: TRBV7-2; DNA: TGTGCCAGCAGCCCCCACATTCAGGGGGAGAGCAATCAGCCCCAGCATTTT; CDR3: CASSPHIQGESNQPQHF
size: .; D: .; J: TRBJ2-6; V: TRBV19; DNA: TGTGCCAGTAGTAGGGACATCTTTGTCCAGTCGAACCTCAACTCTGGGGCCAACGTCCTGACTTTC; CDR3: CASSRDIFVQSNLNSGANVLTF
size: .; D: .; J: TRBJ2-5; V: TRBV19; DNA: TGTGCCAGTAGTAGTCAGACAGGTTCGGGGACCCAGTACTTC; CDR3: CASSSQTGSGTQYF
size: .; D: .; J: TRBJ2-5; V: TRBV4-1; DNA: TGCGCCAGCAGCCAAGATCGAAGCAGGACTGGGTCAGAGACCCAGTACTTC; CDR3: CASSQDRSRTGSETQYF
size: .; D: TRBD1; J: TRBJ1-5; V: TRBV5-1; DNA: TGCGCCAGCAGCTTGGAAGGGACAGTCTCGGGGCCCCAGCATTTT; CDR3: CASSLEGTVSGPQHF
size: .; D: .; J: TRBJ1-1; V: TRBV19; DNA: TGTGCCAGTAGTATATCTGGGGACACTGAAGCTTTCTTT; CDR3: CASSISGDTEAFF
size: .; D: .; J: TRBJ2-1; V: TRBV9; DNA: TGTGCCAGCAGCGTAGATCTAAACACCGATCACAATGAGCAGTTCTTC; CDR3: CASSVDLNTDHNEQFF
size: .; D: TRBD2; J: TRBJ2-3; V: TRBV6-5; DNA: TGTGCCAGCAGTCCCGGGACTAGCGCCTCAGATACGCAGTATTTT; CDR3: CASSPGTSASDTQYF
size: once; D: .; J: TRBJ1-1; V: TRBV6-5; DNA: TGTGCCAGCAGTTATGCCGGGTCAGGAACTGAAGCTTTCTTT; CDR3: CASSYAGSGTEAFF